This paragraph reports one T cell receptor (beta chain). This sample was included in a study of blood T cell repertoires in COVID-19. Study background: COVID-19 samples, acute and convalescent, were from the United States, Italy and Spain. Sources were T cells, B-cell-depleted T cells, or PBMCs; the material itself was cDNA or gDNA.

Trimming removed 4 bases from V and 4 bases from J, with 11 bases in between. Germline assignment: CDR1 LNHDA and CDR2 SQIVND (reference sequence). The CDR3 loop spans 13 amino acids. In the original workflow: The assay estimated nucleated cells by amplifying reference gene primers. Generated by immunoSEQ multiplex PCR, the TCRdb table keeps only in-frame clones and is missing some. V, J and clone size are those of that table, while D and trimming were read from the DNA. The table records tens of thousands of clones, approximately 89% of them present only once. The sequence derives from a human donor with active COVID-19. The donor label of this sample is uncertain. Sequencing was done on a sample of peripheral blood. The chain combines TRBV19 with TRBJ2-7; tentatively, D is TRBD2 (5 bases). CDR3 residues: CASSTSPGYEQYF. The DNA of the CDR3 is TGTGCCAGTAGTACCTCGCCGGGATACGAGCAGTACTTC.